Here is one TCR beta chain with its context. The source of the sample is a study of T-cell reconstitution after alpha-beta-depleted transplantation in children. Trimming left V 0 bases short and J 3 bases short, with 18 bases between. The germline V gene has CDR1 SQVTM and CDR2 ANQGSEA. The CDR3 has 17 residues. For TCRbeta, the library was prepared with unique molecular identifiers. MiXCR, applied by TCRdb to the PCR reads, yields one record per CDR3 protein. The sample contains more than 200,000 distinct CDR3 sequences, roughly a sixth of which appear only once. The sample consisted of PBMCs, mostly from graft donor cells, taken 360 days after TCRalphabeta/CD19-depleted stem cell transplant. The chain carries TRBV29-1 and TRBJ2-1, with a possible D match to TRBD1 (6 bases). This clonotype originated in a male patient under 10 years old who had a stem cell transplant for acute lymphoblastic leukemia, so the T cells may come from the graft donor. CDR3 residues: CSVEDRHSRGFYNEQFF. CDR3 coding DNA: TGCAGCGTTGAAGATCGCCACTCCAGGGGCTTCTACAATGAGCAGTTCTTC.